This TCR beta chain stems from a study of regulatory T cells in long-lasting Graves disease. Across the whole study: Newly diagnosed Graves' patients took antithyroid drugs under 3 months. Study findings and constraints: There were preferences for TRBV28, TRBJ1-2 and TRBJ2-5 in persistent disease.

As to this clonotype: Its antigen is unknown.

The authors built TCR beta libraries using iRepertoire HTBI primers and Arm-PCR of CDR3 regions. TCRdb passed the multiplex PCR reads through MiXCR, listing each CDR3 protein once. The sample includes about 450,000 distinct CDR3 sequences, roughly 15% of them seen just once. Time point defined: newly diagnosed GD, antithyroid drugs for less than 3 months. The TCR library was made from RNA that had been extracted from PBMCs in TRIzol. The CDR3 loop spans 15 amino acids. The germline V and J ends were trimmed by 6 bases and 4 bases, with 17 bases remaining between them. CDR1 is MNHEY and CDR2 is SVGEGT in the germline V gene. This sample was also put to use in a study of T cells in Graves' hyperthyroidism and ophthalmopathy. In that study: Any patient presenting with uncontrolled infection, other autoimmune disease, pregnancy or lactation was left out. Most thyroid clonotypes expanded above 0.001 appeared in blood too.

The clonotype was recovered from a woman aged 45-65 years with Graves disease. V gene TRBV6-2 or TRBV6-3 combines with J gene TRBJ2-3; the D gene is possibly TRBD2 (6 bases). The sequences come from peripheral blood mononuclear cells (PBMCs), collected at new diagnosis, from a patient treated with antithyroid drugs. The CDR3 is CASRTLAGGADTQYF. CDR3 nucleotide sequence: TGTGCCAGCAGAACACTAGCCGGCGGTGCAGATACGCAGTATTTT.